This TCR beta chain appears in the sequencing data of a study of blood T cells in healthy people across ages. The V and J ends lost 8 bases and 4 bases, in that order; junction bases with no gene match: 10. The CDR3 runs to 13 residues. Germline V lookup: CDR1 SQVTM, CDR2 ANQGSEA. A second PCR of 7 to 11 cycles used a sample-barcoded 5' primer and a J-beta primer mix. TCRdb used MiXCR to reprocess the 5' RACE reads, holding one entry per CDR3 protein. This table holds about 640,000 distinct CDR3 sequences, 58% found once. Study-wide results and limits: Age advanced and TCR beta diversity per million T cells fell, roughly linearly.

As regards this clonotype: Antigen: not known.

Sequencing was done on a sample of blood. The chain carries TRBV29-1 and TRBJ2-5; 7 bases match TRBD2. The sequence was obtained from a man in his fifties or sixties in good health. The CDR3 coding sequence is TGCAGCCTCCTGAGCGGGGCCCCAGAGACCCAGTACTTC. It specifies CSLLSGAPETQYF.